The rows below give T cell receptor beta chains drawn from one sample of a study of blood T cell repertoires in COVID-19. The assay was immunoSEQ multiplex PCR, and TCRdb's table has in-frame clones only and misses some. The sample has 100,000 to 150,000 clones; roughly 72% are singletons. The sequenced sample was peripheral blood. These receptor sequences come from a man at least 80 years old with COVID-19, enrolled during active disease. CDR3s include the opening cysteine and the closing phenylalanine or tryptophan. The D gene is left open where the match is weak. Clone size, where shown, is once, few, many, or a class for clones that have expanded.

v_gene	d_gene	j_gene	abundance	CDR3nt	CDR3aa
TRBV28	TRBD1	TRBJ1-5	few	TGTGCCAGCACCGTAGCAGGGGGGACAGGGGGCAATCAGCCCCAGCATTTT	CASTVAGGTGGNQPQHF
TRBV18	NA	TRBJ2-3	once	TGTGCCAGCTCAGCCCGAAACCCCGGGGATACGCAGTATTTT	CASSARNPGDTQYF
TRBV6-5	TRBD2	TRBJ2-1	few	TGTGCCAGCAGTCGAGCGGGAGGCACCATCAATGAGCAGTTCTTC	CASSRAGGTINEQFF
TRBV28	NA	TRBJ1-2	NA	TGTGCCAGCAGTTTATGGGAGGGCAGGGCCTATGGCTACACCTTC	CASSLWEGRAYGYTF
TRBV6-5	NA	TRBJ1-5	once	TGTGCCAGCTACAACAGGGTGGGCAATCAGCCCCAGCATTTT	CASYNRVGNQPQHF
TRBV5-1	NA	TRBJ2-6	NA	TGCGCCCGCAGCGGGGGGACAGGGGTCTCTGGGGCCAACGTCCTGACTTTC	CARSGGTGVSGANVLTF
TRBV7-8	TRBD1	TRBJ1-2	NA	TGTGCCAGCAGCCCACTCGGGACAGGACTGGGTGGCTACACCTTC	CASSPLGTGLGGYTF
TRBV24-1	TRBD2	TRBJ2-1	once	TGTGCCACCAGTGATTTGGGGCTAGCGGGAGGCAATGAGCAGTTCTTC	CATSDLGLAGGNEQFF
TRBV6-5	TRBD1	TRBJ2-5	NA	TGTGCCAGCAGTCCGACAGGGGTGCCTTGGGAGACCCAGTACTTC	CASSPTGVPWETQYF
TRBV6-6	NA	TRBJ1-6	few	TGTGCCAGCAGTTACGAGCCCTATAATTCACCCCTCCACTTT	CASSYEPYNSPLHF
TRBV6-5	NA	TRBJ2-3	NA	TGTGCCAGCAGTTACAGGAGGGGAGGAGATACGCAGTATTTT	CASSYRRGGDTQYF
TRBV5-1	TRBD1	TRBJ1-3	NA	TGCGCCAGCAGCCCTGGACAGGGAAAGTCTGGAAACACCATATATTTT	CASSPGQGKSGNTIYF
TRBV19	TRBD1	TRBJ1-2	NA	TGTGCCAGTATTAGGACAGGGGATGGCTACACCTTC	CASIRTGDGYTF
TRBV7-9	TRBD1	TRBJ2-7	NA	TGTGCCAGCAGCCGGGCGGCCGGGACAGGGACCCTCGAGCAGTACTTC	CASSRAAGTGTLEQYF
TRBV2	TRBD2	TRBJ2-7	NA	TGTGCCAGCTCAGCGGGAAAGGCCTACGAGCAGTACTTC	CASSAGKAYEQYF
TRBV2	TRBD2	TRBJ2-1	NA	TGTGCCAGCAGTGAAGCGCTTATAGGAGCGGGAGCGGGCAATGAGCAGTTCTTC	CASSEALIGAGAGNEQFF
TRBV4-3	NA	TRBJ1-2	NA	TGCGCCAGCAGCCAAGACAGGGGAGGGCTCGATGGCTACACCTTC	CASSQDRGGLDGYTF
TRBV10-1	TRBD2	TRBJ2-3	NA	TGCGCCAGCAGTGAGTACAGCGGGAGAGATACGCAGTATTTT	CASSEYSGRDTQYF
TRBV25-1	TRBD2	TRBJ2-1	NA	TGTGCCAGCCCCGGGACTAGCGGGAGTCATGAGCAGTTCTTC	CASPGTSGSHEQFF
TRBV27	TRBD2	TRBJ2-5	NA	TGTGCCAGCAGTTTATCGAGGCTAGCGGGAGGGCCGGGAGAGACCCAGTACTTC	CASSLSRLAGGPGETQYF
TRBV10-3	TRBD2	TRBJ2-2	NA	TGTGCCATCAGTTCCGGGACTAGCGTGAACACCGGGGAGCTGTTTTTT	CAISSGTSVNTGELFF
TRBV6-6	NA	TRBJ2-7	NA	TGTGCCAGCAGCCTCGAGTCAGAGCAGTACTTC	CASSLESEQYF
TRBV27	TRBD1	TRBJ2-5	NA	TGTGCCAGCAGTTCCATCGGACAGGGAAAGACCCAGTACTTC	CASSSIGQGKTQYF
TRBV7-3	NA	TRBJ2-2	NA	TGTGCCAGCAGCTTAACCGGGCGACAGGTGAACACCGGGGAGCTGTTTTTT	CASSLTGRQVNTGELFF
TRBV7-3	NA	TRBJ2-3	NA	TGTGCCAGCAGCTTAGTACAGACAGATACGCAGTATTTT	CASSLVQTDTQYF
TRBV18	NA	TRBJ2-2	few	TGTGCCAGCTCACCACGGGCGGGCCGGAACACCGGGGAGCTGTTTTTT	CASSPRAGRNTGELFF
TRBV6-5	TRBD2	TRBJ2-1	NA	TGTGCCAGCAGTCAGACTAGCCCCACCTACAATGAGCAGTTCTTC	CASSQTSPTYNEQFF
TRBV28	NA	TRBJ2-7	NA	TGTGCCAGCAGTTTACGGGGTATGCCCTCCTACGAGCAGTACTTC	CASSLRGMPSYEQYF
TRBV18	NA	TRBJ2-3	NA	TGTGCCAGCTCACCACCGGGGGCACCCACAGATACGCAGTATTTT	CASSPPGAPTDTQYF
TRBV7-6	NA	TRBJ2-1	NA	TGTGCCAGCAGCCCGGGGGACCGCTCCTACAATGAGCAGTTCTTC	CASSPGDRSYNEQFF
TRBV27	NA	TRBJ2-3	NA	TGTGCCAGCAGCCCCAGGGTCCCCCCAGATACGCAGTATTTT	CASSPRVPPDTQYF
TRBV7-2	TRBD2	TRBJ2-3	NA	TGTGCCAGCAGCCCCGGACTAGCGGGAGAAGTAGATACGCAGTATTTT	CASSPGLAGEVDTQYF
TRBV4-2	TRBD2	TRBJ2-7	NA	TGTGCCAGCAGCCATCCCGGGGGGGGTGGACCCTACGAGCAGTACTTC	CASSHPGGGGPYEQYF
TRBV4-1	NA	TRBJ2-1	once	TGCGCCAGCAGCCAAATCCTTTACAATGAGCAGTTCTTC	CASSQILYNEQFF
TRBV4-1	NA	TRBJ1-5	NA	TGCGCCAGCAGCCAAGATACACCTAGCAATCAGCCCCAGCATTTT	CASSQDTPSNQPQHF
TRBV5-1	NA	TRBJ2-4	NA	TGCGCCAGCAGCCTTGGGACTGACCTCAACATTCAGTACTTC	CASSLGTDLNIQYF
TRBV5-5	NA	TRBJ2-5	NA	TGTGCCAGCAGCGGCCCCCAGGGCAAGACCCAGTACTTC	CASSGPQGKTQYF
TRBV5-8	TRBD1	TRBJ2-3	few	TGTGCCAGCAGCCGGGGACAGTTGGCAGATACGCAGTATTTT	CASSRGQLADTQYF
TRBV2	NA	TRBJ2-7	NA	TGTGCCAGCAGTGAAGGTCGCCAGGGTCTCGAGCAGTACTTC	CASSEGRQGLEQYF
TRBV7-2	TRBD2	TRBJ2-1	NA	TGTGCCAGCAGCTTAGTCACGGCTAGCGGGAACTCCTACAATGAGCAGTTCTTC	CASSLVTASGNSYNEQFF
TRBV15	TRBD1	TRBJ1-1	few	TGTGCCACCAGCAAGGGACAGGGACCGCGTGAAGCTTTCTTT	CATSKGQGPREAFF
TRBV24-1	NA	TRBJ2-3	NA	TGTGCCACCAGTGATTTGGGGGGCCGGGGCACAGATACGCAGTATTTT	CATSDLGGRGTDTQYF
TRBV6-5	TRBD1	TRBJ1-3	once	TGTGCCAGCAGTTACCGACAGGGCAGTGACACCATATATTTT	CASSYRQGSDTIYF
TRBV7-9	TRBD1	TRBJ2-7	NA	TGTGCCAGCAGCTTAGAAGGGGGCAACACCGAGCAGTACTTC	CASSLEGGNTEQYF
TRBV2	NA	TRBJ2-7	few	TGTGCCAGCAGAGTCTCTATCCACGAGCAGTACTTC	CASRVSIHEQYF